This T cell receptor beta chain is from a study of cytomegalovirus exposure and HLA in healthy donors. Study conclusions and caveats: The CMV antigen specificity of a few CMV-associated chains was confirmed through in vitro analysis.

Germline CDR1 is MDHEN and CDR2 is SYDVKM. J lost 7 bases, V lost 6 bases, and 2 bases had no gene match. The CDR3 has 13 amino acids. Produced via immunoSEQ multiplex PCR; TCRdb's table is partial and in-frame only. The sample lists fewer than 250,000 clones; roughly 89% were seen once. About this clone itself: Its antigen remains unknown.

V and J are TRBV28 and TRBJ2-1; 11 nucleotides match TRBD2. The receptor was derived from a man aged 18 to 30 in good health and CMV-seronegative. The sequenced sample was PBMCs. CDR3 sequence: CASRLAGVNEQFF. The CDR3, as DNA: TGTGCCAGCAGACTAGCGGGAGTGAATGAGCAGTTCTTC.